Below, 10 T cell receptor beta chains from the same sample are listed, as sequenced in a study of T cells in Graves' hyperthyroidism and ophthalmopathy. Amplification yielded TCR beta CDR3 regions, with RNA transcripts as the source. A set of HTBI primers served as the primers for a first-round RT-PCR of the TCR CDR3. TCRdb analysed the multiplex PCR reads with MiXCR anew, one entry per CDR3 protein. In the table there are approximately 600,000 distinct CDR3 sequences, roughly 14% of which are singletons. The sequencing input was blood. The receptors come from a woman between 40 and 50 years old with Graves' ophthalmopathy.

There are a few counts of this clonotype. The chain is built from TRBV30 and TRBJ2-2; D may be TRBD2 (7 bases). V lost 0 bases and J lost 4, with 9 bases in between. Germline V gene lookup returns CDR1 GTSNPN and CDR2 SVGIG (reference sequence). The CDR3 length is 14 residues. The CDR3 DNA reads as TGTGCCTGGAGTGTGGGAGGGGGCACCGGGGAGCTGTTTTTT. Amino acids: CAWSVGGGTGELFF.

This clonotype was detected ten times or more. The chain has TRBV6-1 and TRBJ2-7, with D unresolved. Germline loops: CDR1 MNHNS, CDR2 SASEGT. This CDR3 has 15 residues. Between the trimmed V and J ends, which lost 2 bases and 1 base, there was a span of 12 bases. Written as DNA, the CDR3 is TGTGCCAGCAGTGAATCATGGCAAGGGTCCTACGAGCAGTACTTC. Protein product: CASSESWQGSYEQYF.

This clonotype was seen many times. The rearrangement joins TRBV20-1 to TRBJ2-7, with D possibly TRBD2 on 6 matching bases. V lost 0 bases and J lost 3, with 12 bases in between. Germline V gene data show CDR1 as DFQATT and CDR2 as SNEGSKA (reference sequence). CDR3 length: 14 amino acids. The CDR3 is CSARDNGRNYEQYF. The CDR3 region has the DNA TGCAGTGCTAGAGATAACGGGAGAAACTACGAGCAGTACTTC.

The genes are TRBV2 and TRBJ2-7; no definite D call. The germline V and J ends were trimmed by 7 bases and 2 bases, with 9 bases remaining between them. CDR1 and CDR2 (germline): SNHLY, FYNNEI. The CDR3 is 12 residues long. The CDR3: CASKARTYEQYF. The CDR3 nucleotides read TGTGCCAGCAAGGCCAGAACCTACGAGCAGTACTTC.

This clonotype turned up a few times. The chain recombines TRBV2 with TRBJ2-7; D tentatively fits TRBD1 or TRBD2 (6 bases each). The CDR3 length is 15 residues. CDR1 SNHLY and CDR2 FYNNEI come from the germline V gene. Trimming shortened V by 5 bases and J by 5 bases, and 19 bases separated the two germline ends. The CDR3 sequence: CASSPGRGPFDEQYF. DNA of the CDR3: TGTGCCAGCAGTCCCGGACGGGGGCCTTTTGACGAGCAGTACTTC.

In its sample, this clonotype was seen a few times. The CDR3 nucleotides are TGCGCCAGCAGCCAAGAAAGGGGGTCTGGAAACACCATATATTTT. Translation gives CASSQERGSGNTIYF. The chain carries TRBV4-3 and TRBJ1-3; possible D gene TRBD1, 6 bases. The germline gives CDR1 LGHNA, CDR2 YSLEER. Trimming left V 0 bases short and J 1 base short, with 7 bases between. CDR3 length: 15 amino acids.

As DNA, the CDR3 is TGTGCCAGCTCACTAGCGGGAAATCCTGCCGAGCAGTACTTC. Translating gives CASSLAGNPAEQYF. The chain employs TRBV18 and TRBJ2-7; 8 bases map to TRBD2. Per the germline V gene, CDR1 is KGHSH and CDR2 is LQKENI. CDR3 length: 14 amino acids. With V trimmed by 4 bases and J by 6 bases, 8 bases remained unmatched.

There are many counts of this clonotype. The chain is built from TRBV6-2 or TRBV6-3 and TRBJ2-5; the match to TRBD2 covers 13 bases. CDR1 and CDR2 from the germline V gene are MNHEY and SVGEGT. The V gene end was trimmed by 5 bases and the J gene end by 0 bases; junction bases not matched to a gene: 3. The CDR3 length is 16 residues. CDR3 region: CASSRTSGRHQETQYF. CDR3 nucleotides: TGTGCCAGCAGTCGGACTAGCGGGAGACACCAAGAGACCCAGTACTTC.

This clonotype was counted between two and nine times. This rearrangement joins TRBV28 to TRBJ1-1; tentative D call: TRBD1 (5 bases). The V end lost 7 bases, the J end lost 2 bases, and 14 bases lay between the germline ends. Germline values: CDR1 MDHEN, CDR2 SYDVKM. This CDR3 has 14 amino acids. This chain's CDR3 is CASTTQGPNTEAFF. The DNA of the CDR3 is TGTGCCAGCACAACCCAGGGCCCAAACACTGAAGCTTTCTTT.

This clonotype was observed at least ten times. The chain joins TRBV11-3 to TRBJ1-1; D unclear. The length of the CDR3 is 14 residues. Trimming removed 2 bases from V and 4 bases from J, with 11 bases in between. CDR1 is SGHNT, CDR2 YENEEA, per germline. Here the CDR3 reads CASSLSGESTEAFF. In DNA, the CDR3 is TGTGCCAGCAGCTTATCAGGCGAGAGCACTGAAGCTTTCTTT.